Below are 20 T cell receptor beta chains sequenced from a single sample in a study of early T cells in non-severe SARS-CoV-2 infection. TCRdb redid the calling of the 5' RACE reads with MiXCR, one entry per CDR3 protein. The table records 35,000 to 45,000 distinct CDR3 sequences, around 6.5% of them present only once. Specimen: whole blood, collected at baseline. The source is an adult who was a healthcare worker with PCR-confirmed SARS-CoV-2 infection or an uninfected control (not recorded which).

CDR3 DNA sequence: TGCGCCAGCAGTCCCTCAAAAACCGGGGAGCTGTTTTTT. It codes for CASSPSKTGELFF. The J gene is TRBJ2-2, the V gene TRBV4-1, with D unclear. The V and J ends lost 6 bases and 5 bases respectively, with 10 bases between them. The CDR3 is 13 residues long. Looked up from germline, CDR1 is MGHRA and CDR2 is YSYEKL.

Ten or more counts support this clonotype. The J gene is TRBJ1-3, the V gene TRBV6-5, with D hard to call. This CDR3 has 14 amino acids. Trimming took off 0 bases at V and 7 bases at J, with 10 bases between the two ends. The germline V gene encodes CDR1 MNHEY and CDR2 SVGAGI. CDR3 region: CASSYSSGFNTIYF. CDR3 DNA: TGTGCCAGCAGTTACTCGTCAGGTTTCAACACCATATATTTT.

The CDR3 here is CASSLGGLNEQFF. The CDR3 nucleotides read TGTGCCAGCAGTTTGGGGGGGCTGAATGAGCAGTTCTTC. The chain couples TRBV27 to TRBJ2-1; a weak D match, TRBD2 (7 bases). Germline values: CDR1 MNHEY, CDR2 SMNVEV (reference sequence). V was trimmed by 3 bases and J by 7 bases, leaving 10 bases between them. The CDR3 is made up of 13 amino acids.

A word on this clonotype: This could be a read error, since a much larger clone is one nucleotide away. The V and J genes are TRBV27 and TRBJ2-2, with D possibly being TRBD2 (6 bases). Trimming shortened V by 1 base and J by 6 bases, and 12 bases separated the two germline ends. CDR1 and CDR2 from the germline V gene are MNHEY and SMNVEV (reference sequence). This CDR3 is 15 amino acids long. The CDR3 DNA sequence: TGTGCCAGCAGTTTATGCCAGGGAGGAGCCGGGGAGCTGTTTTTT. As protein: CASSLCQGGAGELFF.

The J gene is TRBJ2-2, the V gene TRBV11-2; 11 positions agree with TRBD2. Germline CDR1 is SGHAT and CDR2 is FQNNGV. V was clipped by 2 bases and J by 4 bases; unmatched bases: 6. The CDR3 totals 17 residues. CDR3 coding DNA: TGTGCCAGCAGCTTATACGGGACTAGCGGATCCACCGGGGAGCTGTTTTTT. This gives the protein CASSLYGTSGSTGELFF.

This clonotype was seen a few times. V and J are TRBV2 and TRBJ1-5; 8 nucleotides align to TRBD1. The germline CDR1 and CDR2 sequences are SNHLY and FYNNEI. The CDR3 consists of 15 residues. Trimming took 6 bases from V and 6 from J; bases not matched to a gene: 10. CDR3: CASSLGQGKSQPQHF. In DNA form, the CDR3 reads TGTGCCAGCAGCCTAGGACAGGGAAAGAGTCAGCCCCAGCATTTT.

The chain joins TRBV14 to TRBJ1-1; 8 positions agree with TRBD1. Germline V CDR1 and CDR2: SGHDN, FVKESK. This CDR3 is 15 amino acids long. Losses at the gene ends were 8 bases for V and 4 bases for J; bases not matched to a gene: 12. The CDR3 DNA sequence: TGTGCCAGCGGGGACAGGATCGGGACTACCACTGAAGCTTTCTTT. Translated, it gives CASGDRIGTTTEAFF. Complete variable domain (other parts from reference TRBV14 and TRBJ1-1): EAGVTQFPSHSVIEKGQTVTLRCDPISGHDNLYWYRRVMGKEIKFLLHFVKESKQDESGMPNNRFLAERTGGTYSTLKVQPAELEDSGVYFCASGDRIGTTTEAFFGQGTRLTVV.

This clonotype was observed at least ten times. V is TRBV12-3 or TRBV12-4 and J is TRBJ1-5, with a tentative D call TRBD1 (6 bases). The CDR3 spans 14 residues. V dropped 5 bases and J dropped 3 bases, with 11 bases sitting between them. The CDR3 is CASSAGHLNQPQHF. In DNA form, the CDR3 reads TGTGCCAGCAGTGCGGGACACCTCAATCAGCCCCAGCATTTT.

This clonotype was seen only a few times. This chain links TRBV10-3 with TRBJ2-1; 8 nucleotides agree with TRBD2. The V gene end was trimmed by 4 bases and the J gene end by 7 bases; junction bases not matched to a gene: 15. This CDR3 has 17 amino acids. Germline assignment: CDR1 ENHRY and CDR2 SYGVKD. CDR3 residues: CAISVISGTSPGNEQFF. As DNA, the CDR3 is TGTGCCATCAGTGTGATTTCCGGGACTAGTCCTGGGAATGAGCAGTTCTTC.

There are many counts of this clonotype. The V call is TRBV3-1, the J call TRBJ1-2; 8 bases align to TRBD1. Germline V gene lookup returns CDR1 LGHDT and CDR2 YNNKEL (reference sequence). Unmatched junction bases numbered 5, after V lost 3 bases and J lost 2 bases. The CDR3 has 15 amino acids. This CDR3 reads CASSHWDRPNYGYTF. The CDR3 DNA is TGTGCCAGCAGCCACTGGGACAGGCCGAACTATGGCTACACCTTC. The full variable domain, completed using reference TRBV3-1 and TRBJ1-2, is DTAVSQTPKYLVTQMGNDKSIKCEQNLGHDTMYWYKQDSKKFLKIMFSYNNKELIINETVPNRFSPKSPDKAHLNLHINSLELGDSAVYFCASSHWDRPNYGYTFGSGTRLTVV.

The table lists this clonotype with many counts. The V gene is TRBV10-3, the J gene TRBJ1-3; tentative D call: TRBD1 (6 bases). The ends were cut back, 6 bases at V and 2 bases at J, with 8 bases in the middle. Germline V gives CDR1 ENHRY, CDR2 SYGVKD. This CDR3 spans 13 amino acids. For the CDR3, the DNA is TGTGCCATCAGCGGACAGACTGGAAACACCATATATTTT. Translated, it gives CAISGQTGNTIYF.

The chain joins TRBV30 to TRBJ1-1, with D possibly being TRBD1 (5 bases). CDR3 length: 13 residues. Germline lookup yields CDR1 GTSNPN and CDR2 SVGIG (reference sequence). The V end lost 4 bases, the J end lost 14 bases, and 23 bases lay between the germline ends. DNA for the CDR3: TGTGCCTGGAACGCTCAGGGAAGGACTGAAGTCTTCTTT. The encoded protein is CAWNAQGRTEVFF. The full variable domain, its missing parts supplied by reference TRBV30 and TRBJ1-1, is SQTIHQWPATLVQPVGSPLSLECTVEGTSNPNLYWYRQAAGRGLQLLFYSVGIGQISSEVPQNLSASRPQDRQFILSSKKLLLSDSGFYLCAWNAQGRTEVFFGQGTRLTVV.

On this clonotype itself: Relative to the germline gene, one junction end is altered; a read error may explain this. The chain couples TRBV7-3 to TRBJ2-2; a weak D match, TRBD1 (5 bases). Per germline, CDR1 SGHTA and CDR2 FQGTGA. The CDR3 extends over 13 amino acids. This CDR3 is CPSSLGDGGELFF. In nucleotides, the CDR3 is TGTCCCAGCAGCTTAGGGGATGGCGGGGAGCTGTTTTTT.

This clonotype occurred a few times. V is TRBV7-2 and J is TRBJ1-5; a weak D match, TRBD1 (6 bases). Germline assignment: CDR1 SGHTA and CDR2 FQGNSA. V lost 4 bases to trimming and J lost 2 bases, with 12 bases between them. This CDR3 comprises 15 residues. The CDR3 DNA reads TGTGCCAGCAGCTCGTACAGGGATCGCAATCAGCCCCAGCATTTT. Amino acid sequence: CASSSYRDRNQPQHF.

The chain joins TRBV4-1 to TRBJ2-7, with unresolved D. V dropped 4 bases and J dropped 6 bases, with 10 bases sitting between them. CDR3 size: 12 residues. Germline V gene lookup returns CDR1 MGHRA and CDR2 YSYEKL. The CDR3 nucleotides read TGCGCCAGCAGCCCCTCAGAATTCGAGCAGTACTTC. Protein product: CASSPSEFEQYF.

The V and J genes are TRBV6-5 and TRBJ1-2; no clear D gene. V gave up 7 bases and J gave up 0 bases, with 12 bases separating them. The CDR3 totals 14 residues. The germline V gene encodes CDR1 MNHEY and CDR2 SVGAGI. CDR3: CASNNRRANYGYTF. The CDR3, as DNA: TGTGCCAGCAATAACAGAAGAGCTAACTATGGCTACACCTTC.

This chain connects TRBV11-2 to TRBJ2-5; possible D gene TRBD1, 6 bases. The CDR3 is 15 residues long. Trimming took 4 bases from V and 2 from J, leaving 14 bases between them. In germline, CDR1 is SGHAT, CDR2 FQNNGV. The CDR3, as DNA: TGTGCCAGCAGCTCAATAACAGGGCGTCAAGAGACCCAGTACTTC. Translating it yields CASSSITGRQETQYF.

This clonotype was recorded a few times. The gene calls are TRBV5-1 and TRBJ2-1; D could derive from TRBD1 or TRBD2 (5 bases each). The CDR3 covers 16 residues. The germline V gene encodes CDR1 SGHRS and CDR2 YFSETQ. Trimming cost V 0 bases and J 6 bases, with 16 bases left between them. This CDR3 reads CASSLVRGPSGNEQFF. The CDR3 DNA follows: TGCGCCAGCAGCTTGGTTCGGGGCCCGTCGGGCAATGAGCAGTTCTTC.

The chain employs TRBV7-9 and TRBJ1-5; a possible D gene is TRBD1 (5 bases). Trimming left V 5 bases short and J 0 bases short, with 8 bases between. The CDR3 runs to 14 residues. Germline V gene sequence: CDR1 SEHNR, CDR2 FQNEAQ (reference sequence). CDR3 loop: CASSAGGSNQPQHF. The CDR3 DNA reads TGTGCCAGCAGCGCCGGGGGTAGCAATCAGCCCCAGCATTTT.

This clonotype came up many times. J is TRBJ2-3 and V is TRBV5-1; TRBD2 might be the D (5 bases). V was pared by 3 bases and J by 4 bases, with 12 bases between. This CDR3 is built from 14 residues. In germline, CDR1 is SGHRS, CDR2 YFSETQ. The CDR3 protein is CASSSGLAADTQYF. In DNA, the CDR3 is TGCGCCAGCAGCTCTGGGCTAGCTGCAGATACGCAGTATTTT.